The rows below give T cell receptor beta chains drawn from one sample of a study of patients and donors after allogeneic stem cell transplantation. TCRdb called the RT-PCR reads again in MiXCR, with one record for every CDR3 protein. The sample lists about 200,000 distinct CDR3 sequences; around 41% were seen once. The sample taken for sequencing was blood, either unsorted or a sorted T cell fraction (not recorded which). The source of these receptors is a human donor who was either an allogeneic HSCT recipient or a stem cell or donor lymphocyte infusion donor (not recorded which). It is not recorded whose cells these are; they may come from a transplant donor. Both conserved end residues are part of each CDR3. The D gene is left open where the match is weak. A clone size is listed for some rows: how often the clone was seen (once, few, many), or a class if it is expanded.

V,D,size,J,CDR3,DNA
TRBV9,.,.,TRBJ1-5,CASSVGQSNQPQHF,TGTGCCAGCAGCGTAGGGCAGAGCAATCAGCCCCAGCATTTT
TRBV6-2/TRBV6-3,TRBD2,.,TRBJ2-7,CASSYRLTSGDYEQYF,TGTGCCAGCAGTTACCGGTTGACTAGCGGGGACTACGAGCAGTACTTC
TRBV4-1,.,.,TRBJ1-3,CASSQVRGFPGNTIYF,TGCGCCAGCAGCCAAGTCCGGGGGTTCCCTGGAAACACCATATATTTT
TRBV28,TRBD1,once,TRBJ1-5,CASSFHAGTGIGNQPQHF,TGTGCCAGCAGTTTCCACGCCGGGACAGGGATAGGCAATCAGCCCCAGCATTTT
TRBV12-3/TRBV12-4,.,.,TRBJ1-4,CASRKSDKLEKLFF,TGTGCCAGCAGAAAGAGTGACAAATTAGAAAAACTGTTTTTT
TRBV18,.,.,TRBJ2-1,CASYSDLQPNEQFF,TGTGCCAGCTATAGCGACCTCCAACCCAATGAGCAGTTCTTC
TRBV6-5,TRBD1,once,TRBJ2-1,CASRATGVSYNEQFF,TGTGCCAGCAGGGCGACAGGGGTTTCCTACAATGAGCAGTTCTTC
TRBV7-6,.,many,TRBJ1-1,CASSLGQPNTEAFF,TGTGCCAGCAGTTTAGGACAGCCGAACACTGAAGCTTTCTTT
TRBV4-2,.,.,TRBJ1-6,CASSQDMDSDSPLHF,TGTGCCAGCAGCCAAGATATGGACTCAGATTCACCCCTCCACTTT
TRBV7-3,.,once,TRBJ2-3,CASSRDFGTDTQYF,TGTGCCAGCAGCAGGGACTTTGGCACAGATACGCAGTATTTT
TRBV12-3/TRBV12-4,.,.,TRBJ1-6,CAAGGGPYTPLHF,TGTGCCGCCGGCGGCGGTCCCTATACACCCCTCCACTTT
TRBV7-9,.,.,TRBJ2-7,CASSLDRASYEQYF,TGTGCCAGCAGCTTAGACAGGGCCAGTTACGAGCAGTACTTC